The next 10 T cell receptor beta chains were all read from a single sample in a study of control samples from healthy donors and cancer patients. Sequencing used immunoSEQ multiplex PCR; TCRdb keeps in-frame clones, though not all of them. The data hold 130,000 to 150,000 clones, with about 95% observed a single time. The sequencing input was PBMCs. These receptors were taken from a man aged 60 to 69 with colorectal cancer.

The chain combines TRBV2 with TRBJ1-1; D remains unclear. Germline loops: CDR1 SNHLY, CDR2 FYNNEI. CDR3 length equals 14 residues. Trimming stripped 4 bases from V and 3 bases from J, with 12 bases between. CDR3 sequence: CASSVRGVYTEAFF. Written as DNA, the CDR3 is TGTGCCAGCAGTGTACGAGGTGTCTACACTGAAGCTTTCTTT. The whole variable domain, remainder taken from reference TRBV2 and TRBJ1-1, is EPEVTQTPSHQVTQMGQEVILRCVPISNHLYFYWYRQILGQKVEFLVSFYNNEISEKSEIFDDQFSVERPDGSNFTLKIRSTKLEDSAMYFCASSVRGVYTEAFFGQGTRLTVV.

This clone was observed once. The chain employs TRBV5-1 and TRBJ2-7, with TRBD2 identical over 13 bases. With V trimmed by 7 bases and J by 2 bases, 6 bases remained unmatched. This CDR3 has 15 amino acids. Germline V lookup: CDR1 SGHRS, CDR2 YFSETQ. CDR3 amino acids: CASGGLAGDPYEQYF. CDR3 DNA: TGCGCCAGCGGCGGACTAGCGGGGGATCCCTACGAGCAGTACTTC. Combining the CDR3 with reference TRBV5-1 and TRBJ2-7 gives the whole variable domain KAGVTQTPRYLIKTRGQQVTLSCSPISGHRSVSWYQQTPGQGLQFLFEYFSETQRNKGNFPGRFSGRQFSNSRSEMNVSTLELGDSALYLCASGGLAGDPYEQYFGPGTRLTVT.

This clone was detected once. The chain joins TRBV15 to TRBJ1-4; perhaps TRBD1 as D (6 bases). V lost 0 bases and J 0 bases, leaving 14 bases between the germline ends. Germline values: CDR1 LNHNV, CDR2 YYDKDF (reference sequence). The CDR3 spans 18 residues. The CDR3 coding sequence is TGTGCCACCAGCAGAGATATGGGACAAGTTTCAACTAATGAAAAACTGTTTTTT. Its translation: CATSRDMGQVSTNEKLFF.

The V and J genes are TRBV29-1 and TRBJ1-2; D is unresolved. From germline, CDR1 is SQVTM and CDR2 ANQGSEA. CDR3 length: 10 residues. V was pared by 6 bases and J by 3 bases, with 5 bases between. In DNA, the CDR3 is TGCAGCGTCCCTGACTATGGCTACACCTTC. Protein: CSVPDYGYTF.

V gene TRBV6-1 combines with J gene TRBJ2-6; no definite D call. This CDR3 region has 14 residues. Trimming took 3 bases from V and 2 from J, leaving 5 bases between them. CDR1 MNHNS and CDR2 SASEGT come from the germline V gene. The CDR3 protein is CASSDLAGANVLTF. The CDR3 DNA is TGTGCCAGCAGTGACCTAGCTGGGGCCAACGTCCTGACTTTC.

The V and J genes are TRBV5-1 and TRBJ1-2; TRBD1 matches 8 bases. V dropped 4 bases and J dropped 8; count of bases not matched to a gene: 13. This CDR3 contains 15 residues. Germline CDR1 SGHRS, CDR2 YFSETQ. The CDR3, as DNA: TGCGCCAGCAGCATACTATCGACAGGGGTCGGCGGCTACACCTTC. As protein: CASSILSTGVGGYTF.

The chain uses TRBV19 and TRBJ1-2, with a tentative D call TRBD1 (6 bases). Germline V CDR1 and CDR2: LNHDA, SQIVND (reference sequence). Trimming left V 5 bases short and J 8 bases short, with 15 bases between. This CDR3 is built from 13 residues. In nucleotides, the CDR3 is TGTGCCAGTAGTCCCCGTCCAGGGGTAGGCTACACCTTC. Its protein is CASSPRPGVGYTF.

This chain uses TRBV6-1 with TRBJ2-1; 8 bases map to TRBD1. Germline values: CDR1 MNHNS, CDR2 SASEGT. The V and J ends lost 1 base and 4 bases, in that order; junction bases with no gene match: 6. This CDR3 is built from 16 residues. CDR3 DNA: TGTGCCAGCAGTGAAGAGGGGACAGGCATTTACAATGAGCAGTTCTTC. Translation: CASSEEGTGIYNEQFF.

The chain has TRBV7-2 and TRBJ1-5, with D possibly being TRBD1 (5 bases). V was shortened by 4 bases and J by 2 bases, with 18 bases between the two germline ends. The CDR3 loop spans 17 amino acids. The V gene's germline CDR1 is SGHTA and CDR2 FQGNSA. The CDR3 loop is CASSSPGTAWGNQPQHF. For the CDR3, the DNA is TGTGCCAGCAGCTCTCCTGGGACCGCCTGGGGCAATCAGCCCCAGCATTTT. The complete variable domain, with remaining parts taken from reference TRBV7-2 and TRBJ1-5, reads GAGVSQSPSNKVTEKGKDVELRCDPISGHTALYWYRQSLGQGLEFLIYFQGNSAPDKSGLPSDRFSAERTGGSVSTLTIQRTQQEDSAVYLCASSSPGTAWGNQPQHFGDGTRLSIL.

This clone was observed once. This rearrangement joins TRBV9 to TRBJ1-5, with D maybe TRBD1 (6 bases). V lost 0 bases and J lost 3, with 7 bases in between. Germline V CDR1 and CDR2: SGDLS, YYNGEE. CDR3 length: 14 amino acids. CDR3 sequence: CASSVGTVNQPQHF. CDR3 nucleotides: TGTGCCAGCAGCGTAGGGACAGTCAATCAGCCCCAGCATTTT.